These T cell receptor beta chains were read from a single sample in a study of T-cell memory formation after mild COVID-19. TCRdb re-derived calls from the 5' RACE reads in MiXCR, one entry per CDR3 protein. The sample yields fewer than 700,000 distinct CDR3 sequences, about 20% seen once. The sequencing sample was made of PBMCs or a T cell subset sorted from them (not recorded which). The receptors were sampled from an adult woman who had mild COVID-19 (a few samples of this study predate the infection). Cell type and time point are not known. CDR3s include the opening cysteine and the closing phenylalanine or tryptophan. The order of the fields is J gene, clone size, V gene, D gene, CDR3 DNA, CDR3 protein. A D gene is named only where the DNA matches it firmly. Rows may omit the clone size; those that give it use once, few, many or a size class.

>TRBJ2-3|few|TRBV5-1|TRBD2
TGCGCCAGCAGCTTGGCTAGCGGGGCCACAGATACGCAGTATTTT
CASSLASGATDTQYF
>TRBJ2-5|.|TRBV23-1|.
TGCGCCAGCAGTCGCCCGACCCGGTCTTGGGAGACCCAGTACTTC
CASSRPTRSWETQYF
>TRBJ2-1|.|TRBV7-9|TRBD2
TGTGCCAGCAGCTCCGGACTAGCGGGCCTCACCTACAACGAGCAGTTCTTC
CASSSGLAGLTYNEQFF
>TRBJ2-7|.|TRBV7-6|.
TGTGCCAGCAGCCTCATTATTTATGACCGAGACGAGCAGTACTTC
CASSLIIYDRDEQYF
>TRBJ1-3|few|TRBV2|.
TGTGCCAGCAGTGACAGGGTCTCTGGAAACACCATATATTTT
CASSDRVSGNTIYF
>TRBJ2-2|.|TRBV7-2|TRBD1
TGTGCCAGCAGCCAAGGGACAGTATACACCGGGGAGCTGTTTTTT
CASSQGTVYTGELFF
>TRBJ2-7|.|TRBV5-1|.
TGCGCCAGCAGCAACTTAGACGGTACCTACGAGCAGTACTTC
CASSNLDGTYEQYF
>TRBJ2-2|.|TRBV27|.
TGTGCCAGCAGGAAAATGGACACCGGGGAGCTGTTTTTT
CASRKMDTGELFF
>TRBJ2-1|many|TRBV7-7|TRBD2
TGTGCTAGCAGCTTAGGCAGCGGGGATACCAACGTGTTCTTC
CASSLGSGDTNVFF
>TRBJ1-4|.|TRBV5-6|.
TGTGCCAGCAGCTTAAAAGGGGAAGGAACATCAACTAATGAAAAACTGTTTTTT
CASSLKGEGTSTNEKLFF
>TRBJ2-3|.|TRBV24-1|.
TGTGCCACCGGAAGGGACAGCACAGATACGCAGTATTTT
CATGRDSTDTQYF
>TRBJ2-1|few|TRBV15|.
TGTGCCACCAGCAATAGACTAGAGATCCGCACTGAGCAGTTCTTC
CATSNRLEIRTEQFF
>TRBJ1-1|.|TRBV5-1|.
TGCGCCAGCAGCTTGGATGGGGCCGCTGAAGCTTTCTTT
CASSLDGAAEAFF
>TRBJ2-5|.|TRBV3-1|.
TGTGCCAGCAGCCAAGGGCCACTAACCCAAGAGACCCAGTACTTC
CASSQGPLTQETQYF
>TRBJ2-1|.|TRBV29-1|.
TGCAGCGTTGTGCGGCAACCCGGGGTAGGGAGAGTCAATGAGCAGTTCTTC
CSVVRQPGVGRVNEQFF
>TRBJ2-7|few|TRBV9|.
TGTGCCAGCAGCCCCCGGTCTTTTGGGTTTTTTGAGCAGTACTTC
CASSPRSFGFFEQYF
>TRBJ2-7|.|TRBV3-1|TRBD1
TGTGCCAGCAGCCTAGGAACGGGACAGGGGAGAGAGCAGTACTTC
CASSLGTGQGREQYF
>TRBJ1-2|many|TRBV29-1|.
TGCAGCGTTGAAGCGGAATGGAGGGGGATTAGCTATGGCTACACCTTC
CSVEAEWRGISYGYTF
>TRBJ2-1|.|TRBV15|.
TGTGCCACCAGCAGAGATGTCGGAAACAATGAGCAGTTCTTC
CATSRDVGNNEQFF
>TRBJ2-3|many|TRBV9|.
TGTGCCAGCAGCCCCGGATCGCTAGATACGCAGTATTTT
CASSPGSLDTQYF
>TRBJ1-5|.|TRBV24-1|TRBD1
TGTGCCACCAGTGATCCGACAGGGTACCAGCCCCAGCATTTT
CATSDPTGYQPQHF
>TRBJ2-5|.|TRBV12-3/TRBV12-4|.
TGTGCCAGCACCCTCTCAGCCAAAGAGACCCAGTACTTC
CASTLSAKETQYF
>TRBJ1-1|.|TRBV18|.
TGTGCCAGCTCACCATTCCACGAATTGAACACTGAAGCTTTCTTT
CASSPFHELNTEAFF
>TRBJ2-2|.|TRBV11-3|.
TGTGCCAGCAGCTTAGACAGATGGGCCGGGGAGCTGTTTTTT
CASSLDRWAGELFF
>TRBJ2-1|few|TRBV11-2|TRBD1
TGTGCCAGCAGCTTGACAGGGCCTCCCTACAATGAGCAGTTCTTC
CASSLTGPPYNEQFF
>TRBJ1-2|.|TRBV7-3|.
TGTGCCAGCAGCTTAAGCGGAGGGAAACTATATGGCTACACCTTC
CASSLSGGKLYGYTF
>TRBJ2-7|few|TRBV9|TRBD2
TGTGCCAGCAGCTTGGGGGACTACTCCTACGAGCAGTACTTC
CASSLGDYSYEQYF
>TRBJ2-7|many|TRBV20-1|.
TGCAGTCAACCCCCTAACGAGCAGTACTTC
CSQPPNEQYF
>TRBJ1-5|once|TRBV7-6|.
TGTGCCAGCAGCTTAGTAGGGGGAGCCCATCAGCCCCAGCATTTT
CASSLVGGAHQPQHF
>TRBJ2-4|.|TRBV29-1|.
TGCAGCGTTGAAGTTGGCGGGTTTCAGTACTTC
CSVEVGGFQYF
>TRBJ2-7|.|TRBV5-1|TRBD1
TGCGCCAGCAGCCCCGGGACAGGGATAAGGTACGAGCAGTACTTC
CASSPGTGIRYEQYF
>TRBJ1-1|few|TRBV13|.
TGTGCCGGCAGGGGAAGGGAAACTGAAGCTTTCTTT
CAGRGRETEAFF